Listed here is a single TCR beta chain. The target antigen is unknown. These data originate in a study of CD4 T cell repertoires in COVID-19. Whole-study context: CFSE-low cells expanded roughly ten days with IL-2, then restimulated with other coronavirus spikes. Study results and caveats: Some SARS-CoV-2 clonotypes, between roughly 7 and 27%, recurred in SARS-CoV and/or HKU1 cultures. Sharing of several most expanded SARS-CoV-2-reactive clonotypes across memory subsets suggested intraclonal diversification.

Looked up from germline, CDR1 is MGHDK and CDR2 is SYGVNS. V dropped 6 bases and J dropped 1 base, with 10 bases sitting between them. The CDR3 consists of 13 residues. Sequencing was done directly on freshly isolated, uncultured memory T cells. Sequencing was performed with immunoSEQ multiplex PCR; in TCRdb, only in-frame clones are kept and a portion is missing. The sample lists 20,000 to 25,000 clones; around nine tenths were seen once. The gene calls are TRBV25-1 and TRBJ2-7; D may be TRBD2 (6 bases). Sequencing used central memory CD4+ T cells from blood, obtained before the COVID-19 pandemic. The TCR comes from a human donor who had COVID-19. This CDR3 reads CASRMGGSYEQYF. The CDR3 DNA sequence: TGTGCCAGCAGGATGGGGGGATCCTACGAGCAGTACTTC.